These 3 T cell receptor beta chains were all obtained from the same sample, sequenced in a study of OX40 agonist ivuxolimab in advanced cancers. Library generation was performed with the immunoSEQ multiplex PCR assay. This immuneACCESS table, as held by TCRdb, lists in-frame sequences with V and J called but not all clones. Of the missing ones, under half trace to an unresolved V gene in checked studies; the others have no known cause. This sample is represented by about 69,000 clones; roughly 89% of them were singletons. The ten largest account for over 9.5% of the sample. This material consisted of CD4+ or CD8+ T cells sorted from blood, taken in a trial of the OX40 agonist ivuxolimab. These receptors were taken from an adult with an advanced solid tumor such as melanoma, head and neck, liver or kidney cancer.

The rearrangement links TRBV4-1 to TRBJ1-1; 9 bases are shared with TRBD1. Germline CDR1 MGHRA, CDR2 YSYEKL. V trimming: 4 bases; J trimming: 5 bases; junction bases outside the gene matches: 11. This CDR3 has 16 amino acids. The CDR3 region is CASSRTGAGTGTEAFF. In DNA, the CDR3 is TGCGCCAGCAGCCGCACCGGAGCCGGGACAGGGACTGAAGCTTTCTTT.

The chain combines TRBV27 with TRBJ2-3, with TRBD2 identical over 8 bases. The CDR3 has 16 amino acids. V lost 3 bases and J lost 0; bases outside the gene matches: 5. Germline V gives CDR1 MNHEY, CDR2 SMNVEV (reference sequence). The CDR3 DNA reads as TGTGCCAGCAGTTTGGTTGGCGGGAGGAGCACAGATACGCAGTATTTT. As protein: CASSLVGGRSTDTQYF.

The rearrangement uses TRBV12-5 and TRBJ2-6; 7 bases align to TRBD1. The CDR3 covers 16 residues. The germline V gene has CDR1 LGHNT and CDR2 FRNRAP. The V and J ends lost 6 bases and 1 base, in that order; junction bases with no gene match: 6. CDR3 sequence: CASGSPGGSGANVLTF. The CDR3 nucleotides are TGTGCTAGTGGCTCCCCAGGGGGTTCTGGGGCCAACGTCCTGACTTTC. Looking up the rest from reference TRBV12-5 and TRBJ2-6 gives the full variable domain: DARVTQTPRHKVTEMGQEVTMRCQPILGHNTVFWYRQTMMQGLELLAYFRNRAPLDDSGMPKDRFSAEMPDATLATLKIQPSEPRDSAVYFCASGSPGGSGANVLTFGAGSRLTVL.